The present T cell receptor (beta chain) was sequenced within a study of blood T cell repertoires in COVID-19. About the study: The origin of the acute and convalescent COVID-19 samples was the United States, Italy and Spain. PBMCs, B-cell-depleted T cells, or T cells provided the cDNA or gDNA that made up the material.

In the study's own analysis: Nucleated cell counts were estimated from reference gene primer amplification. The protocol was immunoSEQ multiplex PCR, while the TCRdb copy is restricted to in-frame clones and leaves out a portion. The D gene and trimming were derived from the DNA, and the V and J assignments and clone size from that table. The table has roughly 74,000 clones, approximately 90% seen once. CDR3 length: 13 residues. CDR1 and CDR2 from the germline V gene are SGHRS and YFSETQ. Trimming pared 2 bases from V and 2 bases from J, leaving 7 bases between. V and J are TRBV5-1 and TRBJ2-5; possible D gene TRBD1, 6 bases. The TCR comes from a man in his 70s with active or convalescent COVID-19. The specimen was peripheral blood. The CDR3 sequence is CASSLQGQETQYF. In DNA form, the CDR3 reads TGCGCCAGCAGCTTACAGGGACAAGAGACCCAGTACTTC.